This note documents a single TCR beta chain sequence. This specimen belongs to a study of blood T cell repertoires in COVID-19. At the level of the study: Specimens from acute and convalescent COVID-19 originated in the United States, Italy and Spain.

In the source study's methods: Estimation of nucleated cell counts was performed using reference gene primer amplification. TCRdb's table, derived via immunoSEQ multiplex PCR, lists solely in-frame clones and lacks some. V, J and clone size reflect that table, while D and trimming were determined from the DNA. The table has under 150,000 clones, roughly 79% seen once; the top ten hold roughly 25%. CDR1 is SEHNR and CDR2 is FQNEAQ in the germline V gene (reference sequence). Deletions cut 1 base from V and 0 bases from J, with 5 bases between. The length of the CDR3 is 14 residues. This sequence originates from a human donor in a cohort sampled during active COVID-19. This chain joins TRBV7-9 and TRBJ2-3; D is unclear. Sequencing was done on a sample of peripheral blood. CDR3 region: CASSLERSTDTQYF. The CDR3 DNA reads as TGTGCCAGCAGCTTAGAACGGAGCACAGATACGCAGTATTTT.